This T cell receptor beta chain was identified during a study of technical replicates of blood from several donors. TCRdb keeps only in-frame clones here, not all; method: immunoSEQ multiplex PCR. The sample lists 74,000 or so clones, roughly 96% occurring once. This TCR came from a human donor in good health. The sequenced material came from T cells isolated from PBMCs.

In nucleotides, the CDR3 is TGTGCCAGCAGCTCCCCCGGGAGCAGAAAGGGGCTAGGGTACAATGAGCAGTTCTTC. The encoded protein is CASSSPGSRKGLGYNEQFF. This chain connects TRBV11-2 to TRBJ2-1, with TRBD2 as a possible D gene (6 bases). Trimming left V 4 bases short and J 4 bases short, with 26 bases between. The CDR3 totals 19 residues. CDR1 is SGHAT, CDR2 FQNNGV, per germline.